This T cell receptor (beta chain) emerged from a study of breast tumors, draining lymph nodes, adjacent tissues. Regarding this clonotype: No antigen is known for it.

MiXCR was run by TCRdb on the multiplex PCR reads, yielding one entry per CDR3 protein. The table lists 30,000 to 35,000 distinct CDR3 sequences, over 55% of them singletons. Notes on the study in general: Tumor repertoires ranked between lymph nodes and nontumor tissue in diversity, with V and J gene preferences. The data were judged consistent with most tumor T cells coming from lymph node and expanding in tumor. Data only fit, rather than demonstrated, lymph node origin of most tumor T cells.

V gave up 5 bases and J gave up 7 bases; unmatched junction bases: 11. This CDR3 spans 14 amino acids. Germline loops: CDR1 SGHNT, CDR2 YYREEE (reference sequence). Material for sequencing was breast tumor tissue. This TCR was sampled from a female donor with breast cancer. Some clones in this sample may be carry-over from other donors' samples. V gene TRBV5-4 combines with J gene TRBJ1-2; 7 nucleotides agree with TRBD1. CDR3 in DNA: TGTGCCAGCAGACTCGGGACAGTGCGACGTGGCTACACCTTC. This sequence encodes CASRLGTVRRGYTF.